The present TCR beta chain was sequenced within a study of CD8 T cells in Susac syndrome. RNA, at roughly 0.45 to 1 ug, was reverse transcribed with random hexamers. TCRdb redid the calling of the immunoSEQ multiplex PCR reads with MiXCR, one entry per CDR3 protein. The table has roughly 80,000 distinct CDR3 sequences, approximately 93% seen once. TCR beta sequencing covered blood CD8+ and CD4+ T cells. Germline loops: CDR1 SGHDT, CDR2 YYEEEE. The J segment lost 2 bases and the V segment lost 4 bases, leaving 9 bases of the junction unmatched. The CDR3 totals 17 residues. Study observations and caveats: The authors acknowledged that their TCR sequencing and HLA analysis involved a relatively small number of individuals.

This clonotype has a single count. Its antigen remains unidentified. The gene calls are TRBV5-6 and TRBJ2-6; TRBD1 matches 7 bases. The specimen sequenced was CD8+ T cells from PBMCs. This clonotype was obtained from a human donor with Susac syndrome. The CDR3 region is CASSPGTEGPGANVLTF. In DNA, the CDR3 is TGTGCCAGCAGCCCCGGGACAGAGGGTCCTGGGGCCAACGTCCTGACTTTC.